This entry concerns a single T cell receptor (beta chain). Its target antigen remains unknown. No base quality information exists; no much larger clone differs at one position. From a lookup of the germline V gene, CDR1 and CDR2 are MDHEN and SYDVKM. Trimming costs V 5 bases and J 5 bases, and their ends lie 15 bases apart. The CDR3 contains 14 residues, cysteine and phenylalanine counted. The only DNA kept is the CDR3, 42 bases in frame from the first base. TCR CDR3 regions were amplified from genomic DNA by multiplex PCR using the deep immunoSEQ assay. Extracted genomic DNA from each cell subset was distributed evenly across all wells of several immunoSEQ 96-well plates, and each plate was treated as a replicate. Each replicate PCR for sorted subsets received approximately 220 ng genomic DNA, equal to about 30,000 T cell genomes. Purified libraries were quantified with a Qubit 3.0 fluorometer, sized on a Bioanalyzer 2100, and re-quantified with the KAPA Library Quantification kit. Every immunoSEQ 96-well plate was sequenced on a dedicated single-read 150-cycle Illumina NextSeq 550 flow cell. For the original study's pipeline: Because the immunoSEQ output included only junctional sequences and no quality scores, the filtering could not be the same as the filtering used for full-length reads. To assign V/J genes and CDR3, sequences were annotated using PyIR, a Python wrapper for IgBLAST v1.9, with IMGT germline references. Any read was removed if the V/J assignment was weak (E-value above 1e-6), the CDR3 was missing, or the read contained stop codons, out-of-frame junctions, or ambiguous translated residues. V3J clonotypes were defined by identical inferred V gene, J gene, and CDR3 amino acid sequence. The percentage overlap between two repertoires was calculated by dividing the number of shared unique clonotypes by the size of the smaller repertoire. Three approaches were used to assess repertoire richness: RTK rarefaction, the Chao1 estimator, and Recon v2.1 estimates of unobserved clonotypes. OLGA was used to compute generation probabilities for all TCRbeta clonotypes that the gDNA method yielded from several donors. TCRdb stores this immuneACCESS table with in-frame sequences only. Part of the clones is absent; in the studies checked, under half of the shortfall reflects unresolved V genes, and no reason is known for the rest. V, J and clone size were drawn from that table, and D and trimming were deduced from the DNA. This sample has a few million clones in its table, and around 95% of those were observed once. Together, the top ten hold roughly 1.7% of the sample.

This specimen comes from a study of shared clonotypes between healthy human individuals (dated by TCRdb to 2018 to 2020). Regarding the study in general: Two women and a few men aged 18 to 49 years were included in the cohort. Per donor, three plates each were used for CD4 naive and CD4 memory, two for CD8 naive, and one for CD8 memory. To estimate repertoire size and how much clonotype sharing occurs between individuals, the study deeply sequenced the blood TCR repertoires of about five healthy adults. To increase sequencing depth and limit assay-specific biases, different laboratories used diverse techniques to prepare libraries and sequence TCR repertoires. Per donor, leukapheresis produced somewhere between about 0.8 and 9 billion PBMCs.

For the CD8 naive samples, CD45RO-negative cells were positively selected for CCR7, yielding a CD45RA+CCR7+ population from which TemRA cells were excluded. The donors were healthy, HIV-negative adults who had no recently reported acute infections or vaccinations. Only Caucasian adults living in Nashville, Tennessee, USA were represented among the donors. Blood was obtained by leukapheresis, after which PBMCs were separated by Ficoll-Histopaque density gradient centrifugation and cryopreserved in liquid nitrogen vapor phase. Purity and quantity of every magnetically sorted T cell population were checked by analytical flow cytometry. Genomic DNA was isolated from each sorted fraction and quantified by UV absorbance on a Nanodrop 2000c. Here is what the overall study found, with its caveats: Clonotypes shared by all four sorted-subset donors showed higher generation probabilities than non-shared clonotypes. When several donors were compared, the shared fraction of clonotypes was about 5% for naive CD4, 3.5% to 4% for naive CD8, 2% to 2.5% for memory CD4, and 0.4% for memory CD8. Sampling was restricted to blood, and TCR repertoires in tissue are likely to differ from TCR repertoires in blood. Pairwise subsampling indicated that sequencing depth was expected to affect the degree of clonotype sharing among donors. Because the study included only a small number of donors, the genetic and exposure-history diversity represented was limited. Estimated clonotype richness was generally larger for naive than for memory subsets. Incomplete sequencing was indicated by rarefaction of sorted-subset datasets, despite the large sequencing depth.

The receptor was derived from a man in his late teens or twenties in good health. Some clones in this sample may be carry-over from other donors' samples. The chain employs TRBV28 and TRBJ2-5, with the D gene not confidently named. The sequencing sample was made of naive CD8+ T cells from PBMCs. This specimen's cell subset or site label, interpreted: CD45RA+CCR7+. The CDR3 protein: CASSPTKTSETQYF. The bases read TGTGCCAGCAGTCCCACGAAAACTTCCGAGACCCAGTACTTC.